Listed here are 9 T cell receptor beta chains from one sample, sequenced in a study of cytomegalovirus exposure and HLA in healthy donors. The PCR contained 60 Vbeta and 13 Jbeta primers. Data came from immunoSEQ multiplex PCR; TCRdb stores just in-frame clones and leaves some out. The sample has tens of thousands of clones; 75% to 80% are singletons. The specimen sequenced was PBMCs. All receptors derive from a female donor in good health and CMV-seronegative.

This clone occurred a few times. This sample includes further DNA sequences coding for the same CDR3. This chain connects TRBV7-8 to TRBJ2-1; 11 nucleotides match TRBD2. Trimming removed 0 bases from V and 10 bases from J; junction bases left unmatched: 5. Germline V lookup: CDR1 SGHVS, CDR2 FQNEAQ. This CDR3 region has 15 residues. In nucleotides, the CDR3 is TGTGCCAGCAGCTTAGCGATGCTAGCGGGAGGAGAGCAGTTCTTC. Protein sequence: CASSLAMLAGGEQFF. Filled out from reference TRBV7-8 and TRBJ2-1, the complete variable domain reads GAGVSQSPRYKVAKRGQDVALRCDPISGHVSLFWYQQALGQGPEFLTYFQNEAQLDKSGLPSDRFFAERPEGSVSTLKIQRTQQEDSAVYLCASSLAMLAGGEQFFGPGTRLTVL.

The sample holds a few counts of this clone. V gene TRBV29-1 combines with J gene TRBJ1-1; D remains ambiguous. The ends were cut back, 1 base at V and 7 bases at J, with 10 bases in the middle. CDR3 length: 12 amino acids. Looked up from germline, CDR1 is SQVTM and CDR2 is ANQGSEA. The CDR3 loop is CSVEGRRNEAFF. The CDR3 nucleotides read TGCAGCGTTGAAGGGCGGCGAAATGAAGCTTTCTTT.

This rearrangement joins TRBV10-1 to TRBJ2-5, with 7 bases identical to TRBD1. This CDR3 comprises 14 residues. Germline CDR1 WNHNN, CDR2 SYGVQD (reference sequence). J lost 1 base, V lost 5 bases, and 4 bases had no gene match. This CDR3 is CASSKGQPQETQYF. DNA for the CDR3: TGCGCCAGCAGTAAGGGACAGCCCCAAGAGACCCAGTACTTC.

A single count supports this clone. The V gene is TRBV2, the J gene TRBJ2-3; the match to TRBD2 covers 11 bases. CDR1 is SNHLY and CDR2 is FYNNEI in the germline V gene. The CDR3 length is 14 residues. V trimming: 7 bases; J trimming: 3 bases; junction bases outside the gene matches: 3. The CDR3 coding sequence is TGTGCCAGCAATCTAGCGGGAGGAACAGATACGCAGTATTTT. The encoded protein is CASNLAGGTDTQYF.

CDR3 protein: CASTPGTPYNEQFF. The DNA of the CDR3 is TGTGCCAGCACTCCCGGGACTCCCTACAATGAGCAGTTCTTC. J is TRBJ2-1 and V is TRBV2; weak D call: TRBD2 (6 bases). Germline values: CDR1 SNHLY, CDR2 FYNNEI. The CDR3 is made up of 14 amino acids. Trimming removed 7 bases from V and 2 bases from J, with 12 bases in between.

CDR3 amino acids: CASSLFRGGAITGNTIYF. Written as DNA, the CDR3 is TGTGCCAGCAGCTTATTTCGGGGAGGGGCGATAACTGGAAACACCATATATTTT. The chain is built from TRBV7-6 and TRBJ1-3; D is possibly TRBD1 (5 bases). Trimming took off 2 bases at V and 2 bases at J, with 19 bases between the two ends. From germline, CDR1 is SGHVS and CDR2 FNYEAQ. The CDR3 is 18 residues long.

The chain links TRBV4-2 to TRBJ2-2; the match to TRBD2 covers 7 bases. The length of the CDR3 is 16 residues. V was pared by 0 bases and J by 3 bases, with 4 bases of the junction left unmatched. Germline loops: CDR1 LGHNA, CDR2 YNFKEQ. The chain's CDR3 is CASSQDAGVYTGELFF. The CDR3 DNA is TGTGCCAGCAGCCAAGATGCGGGAGTTTACACCGGGGAGCTGTTTTTT.

This rearrangement joins TRBV7-9 to TRBJ2-1, with 10 bases fitting TRBD1. This CDR3 comprises 18 residues. J was trimmed by 2 bases and V by 5 bases; bases with no gene match: 12. Germline V gives CDR1 SEHNR, CDR2 FQNEAQ (reference sequence). The CDR3 loop is CASSPSPPGTGAYNEQFF. CDR3 coding DNA: TGTGCCAGCAGCCCCAGCCCTCCCGGGACAGGGGCCTACAATGAGCAGTTCTTC.

A note on this clone: Sequence at one end of the junction differs from germline and may be a read error. This sequence joins TRBV7-7 and TRBJ2-5; D perhaps matches TRBD2 (5 bases). Germline lookup yields CDR1 SSHAT and CDR2 FNYEAQ (reference sequence). The CDR3 is made up of 13 amino acids. In nucleotides, the CDR3 is TGTGCTAGCAGCCTCGGACTCCAAGAGACCCAGTACTTC. Translation: CASSLGLQETQYF.